This T cell receptor (beta chain) came from a study of beta chain features in type 1 diabetes (dated by TCRdb to the late 2010s). Study-wide context: Mean age, gender distribution, total cell number and subset yield were not different between patients and healthy donors. A total of roughly 99,000,000 sorted cells were examined across all samples, and the number of cells per subset was strongly correlated with RNA yield. In the study, recently diagnosed type 1 diabetes patients and matched healthy donors were compared on the TCRB repertoires of their sorted circulating CD4+ T cell subsets. Regulatory and stem cell-like memory subsets were isolated from only 8 patients and roughly 8 healthy donors, whereas naive and central memory subsets came from all 28 donors. The full study reports these points: Shorter templates might be favored by PCR, yet because patient and control samples were amplified and corrected together, any such skew would affect both groups equally. Sequencing cDNA rather than genomic DNA could over-represent highly expressing activated cells, although activation and CD3 levels did not differ between groups. A moderate but significant shortening of TCRB CDR3 length was observed in type 1 diabetes patients in all four CD4+ subsets. Naive, central memory and regulatory TCRB repertoires appeared more similar among patients than among healthy donors. Patients with type 1 diabetes made fewer insertions and deleted more nucleotides at VDJ recombination sites, implying thymic rearrangement abnormalities. HLA sub-analyses involved small numbers of individuals, so any influence of HLA type on TCRB rearrangement remained unresolved.

A note on this clone: It lacks a known antigen. Compared with germline, one end of the junction differs, possibly owing to a read error.

The entire isolated RNA was reverse transcribed using the High Capacity cDNA Reverse Transcription Kit, and thus expressed TCRB transcripts were sequenced. Naive, central memory and regulatory T cell samples underwent deep immunoSEQ sequencing, averaging around 3.7 million total reads per sample. Sorted cells were lysed in RLT buffer and RNA was extracted with DNase-treated RNeasy Micro or Mini kits, depending on cell number. Each cell subset was processed on its own to prevent cross-contamination, while patient and healthy donor samples were processed together. The immunoSEQ multiplex PCR was used to amplify TCRB sequences from cDNA, yielding 87-bp fragments that span the CDR3 region. Sequencing of the amplicons was done on the Illumina HiSeq platform. The paper's data handling went like this. PCR bias was corrected computationally using synthetic template baselines, and reads within Hamming distance 2 were collapsed, with unmergeable singletons discarded. By aligning reads against IMGT, V, D and J genes, CDR3 length, and insertions or deletions at six rearrangement sites were assigned. Clonotype counts were normalized to sorted cell number within each subset before computing true diversity and Gini coefficients with the tcR R package. The overlap coefficient, calculated on TCRB nucleotide sequences, was used to quantify repertoire sharing. This immuneACCESS table, as held by TCRdb, lists in-frame sequences with V and J called but not all clones. Of the missing ones, under half trace to an unresolved V gene in checked studies; the others have no known cause. That table furnishes V, J and clone size, whereas the DNA furnished D and trimming. Within this sample are about 320,000 clones, with 13% to 15% of them counted one time only. Together, the top ten hold over 5.5% of the sample.

Each donor gave one peripheral blood draw, averaging about 100 mL, which was collected into heparinised tubes. Naive, central memory, regulatory and stem cell-like memory CD4+ T cells were sorted on a BD FACSAria II using a panel including CD45RO, CCR7, CD25, CD127, CD95 and CD27. A purity above 95% was achieved for all sorted populations. PBMCs were isolated immediately by Lymphoprep density gradient centrifugation and stained directly without culture. So that batch effects would be minimized, each experiment stained and sorted samples in pairs, pairing one healthy donor with one patient. Sequences were obtained from central memory CD4+ T cells from blood. The TCR sequence derives from a man aged 25-45 years in good health.

The CDR3 sequence is CASSYSKDIYKNIQYF. The nucleotide sequence is TGTGCCAGCAGTTACTCGAAGGACATTTACAAAAACATTCAGTACTTC. This chain joins TRBV10-3 to TRBJ2-4; TRBD1 might be the D gene, on 5 matching bases. The CDR3 holds 16 amino acids from the cysteine to the phenylalanine. Of all the DNA, just the CDR3 is kept, 48 bases in frame from base 1. CDR1 and CDR2 are read off the germline V gene as ENHRY and SYGVKD.